This T cell receptor beta chain was observed in a study of identical twins (dated by TCRdb to about 2016). A note on the overall study: To test whether fetal clonotypes persist, the study used deep sequencing on TCR alpha and beta repertoires from monozygotic twins, unrelated adults of various ages, and cord blood. Replicate twin experiments were performed at different times using different library preparation protocols to rule out contamination. Findings and caveats that apply to the study as a whole: Abundant cord blood beta clonotypes had fewer insertions, young adult naive repertoires showed a similar but weaker trend, and memory repertoires showed no such trend. A weaker excess of twin sharing was found in beta out-of-frame sequences because the signal-to-noise ratio was lowered by fewer shared sequences. Zero-insertion analyses could be partly confounded by invariant T cells such as MAIT and iNKT, though diverse VJ usage argued against such confounding for most clonotypes. Out-of-frame TCR alpha sequences shared between twins showed an excess of low generation-probability sequences compared with coincidental sharing between unrelated individuals. Out-of-frame TCR alpha sharing in monozygotic twins was systematically underestimated by recombination models, whereas sharing between unrelated individuals was in agreement with the recombination models. Because the same donors could not be followed over many years, conclusions were based on cross-sectional statistical analysis.

Every donor was a healthy Caucasian. The twin cohort comprised three pairs of female monozygotic twins, all aged roughly 18 to 30 years. Positive isolation kits from Invitrogen were used to isolate the CD4+ and CD8+ T cell populations. Via the germline V gene (reference sequence), CDR1 is SEHNR and CDR2 FQNEAQ. Including the terminal cysteine and phenylalanine, the CDR3 comprises 15 residues. Of the read, only the CDR3 DNA is kept; its 45 bases are in frame from base 1. V trim: 5 bases; J trim: 5 bases; unmatched bases: 7. With regard to this clonotype: Its antigen is still unknown. The record has no base qualities; no much larger clone is one base away.

The library was built by means of 5' RACE. Sequencing was performed on an Illumina HiSeq 2000. Template switching added a universal primer binding site, and the final cDNA carried a unique molecular identifier that allowed TCR cDNA molecules to be counted accurately. First-strand cDNA for TCR alpha and beta chains was synthesized from specific primers in the conserved constant-segment region. To control for contamination, every cDNA library was double barcoded, receiving both a SMART-Mk sample barcode and Illumina barcodes. TruSeq adapter sequences and Illumina sample barcodes were added in two successive PCR steps. TCR alpha and beta cDNA libraries were sequenced on the Illumina HiSeq platform with custom primers. In the paper's pipeline: MiGEC was used to process raw reads and extract unique molecular identifiers, and MiXCR was used to find CDR3 positions. For each individual, recombination models were inferred using an EM algorithm with the repgenHMM and IGoR tools. The tcR package in R was used for shared clonotype analysis, with sharing normalized by the product of cloneset sizes. To study raw recombination free of thymic and clonal selection effects, out-of-frame nonproductive sequences were analyzed. Through fastp at Q25 and MiXCR, TCRdb rebuilt clones from the public reads, retaining in-frame beta chains. CDR3 protein sequences are deduplicated, and each keeps its most common genes and DNA. None of the V and J calls come from the authors' own analysis; TCRdb made them. For this sample there are about 490,000 distinct CDR3 sequences; over 12% appear just once. More than 0.4% of the sample is in the top ten clones.

These data were also filed under a second study, of yellow fever vaccine responses in identical twins. The second source states: The authors reported that the T cell response to vaccination in identical twins appeared partly convergent and partly personalized. The study precisely tracked vaccine-responding T cell clones in identical twins.

The chain joins TRBV7-9 to TRBJ2-1, with 9 bases in between that match TRBD1. Sequencing was done on a sample of CD4+ T cells sorted from blood. The source is a woman aged 18-35 years in good health. The CDR3 loop reads CASSTGTGLDNEQFF. In nucleotide form, the sequence is TGTGCCAGCAGCACCGGGACAGGGTTAGACAATGAGCAGTTCTTC.